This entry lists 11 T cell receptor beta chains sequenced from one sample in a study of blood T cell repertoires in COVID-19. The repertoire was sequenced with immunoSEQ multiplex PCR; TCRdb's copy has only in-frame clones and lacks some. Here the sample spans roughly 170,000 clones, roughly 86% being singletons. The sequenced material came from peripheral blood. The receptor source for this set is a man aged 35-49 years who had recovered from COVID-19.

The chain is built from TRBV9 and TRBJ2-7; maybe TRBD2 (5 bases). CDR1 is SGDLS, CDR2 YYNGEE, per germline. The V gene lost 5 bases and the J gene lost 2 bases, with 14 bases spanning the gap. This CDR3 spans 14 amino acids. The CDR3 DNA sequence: TGTGCCAGCAGTCTGGGAGAGGGAACCTACGAGCAGTACTTC. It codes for CASSLGEGTYEQYF.

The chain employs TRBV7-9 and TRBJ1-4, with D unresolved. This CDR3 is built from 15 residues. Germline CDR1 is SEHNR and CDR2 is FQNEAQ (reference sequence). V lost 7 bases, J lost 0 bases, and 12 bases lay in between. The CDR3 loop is CASTESSATNEKLFF. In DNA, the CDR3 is TGTGCCAGCACCGAAAGTTCAGCAACTAATGAAAAACTGTTTTTT.

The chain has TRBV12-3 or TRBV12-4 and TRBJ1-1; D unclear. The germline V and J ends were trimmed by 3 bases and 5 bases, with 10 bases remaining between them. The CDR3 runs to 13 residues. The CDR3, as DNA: TGTGCCAGCAGTTTTGCCGGAGGGACTGAAGCTTTCTTT. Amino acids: CASSFAGGTEAFF.

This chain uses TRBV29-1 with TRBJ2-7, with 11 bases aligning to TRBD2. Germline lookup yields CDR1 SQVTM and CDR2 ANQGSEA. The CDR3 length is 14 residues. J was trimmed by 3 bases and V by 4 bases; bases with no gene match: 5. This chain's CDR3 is CSVAASGGIYEQYF. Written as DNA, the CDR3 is TGCAGCGTTGCGGCTAGCGGGGGGATCTACGAGCAGTACTTC.

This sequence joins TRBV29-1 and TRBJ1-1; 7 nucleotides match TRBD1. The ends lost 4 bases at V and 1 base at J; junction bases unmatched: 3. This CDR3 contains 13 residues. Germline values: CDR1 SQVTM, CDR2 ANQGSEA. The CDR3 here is CSVGGQQNTEAFF. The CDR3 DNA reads TGCAGCGTTGGGGGACAGCAGAACACTGAAGCTTTCTTT.

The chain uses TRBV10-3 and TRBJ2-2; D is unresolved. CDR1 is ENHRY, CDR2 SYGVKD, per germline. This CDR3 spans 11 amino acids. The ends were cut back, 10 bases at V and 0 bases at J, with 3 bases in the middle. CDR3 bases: TGTGCCACCTCGAACACCGGGGAGCTGTTTTTT. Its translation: CATSNTGELFF.

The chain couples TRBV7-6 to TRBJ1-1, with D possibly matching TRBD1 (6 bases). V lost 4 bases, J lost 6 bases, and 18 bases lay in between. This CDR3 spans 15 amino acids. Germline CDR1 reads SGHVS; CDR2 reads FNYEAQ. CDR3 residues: CASSSRGAEGAEAFF. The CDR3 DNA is TGTGCCAGCAGCTCCCGGGGGGCCGAGGGGGCTGAAGCTTTCTTT.

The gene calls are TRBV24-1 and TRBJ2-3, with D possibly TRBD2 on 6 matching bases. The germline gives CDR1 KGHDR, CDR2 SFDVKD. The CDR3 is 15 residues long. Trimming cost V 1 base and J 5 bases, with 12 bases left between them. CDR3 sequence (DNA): TGTGCCACCAGTGATTTTGCGGGGCCGGGAGATACGCAGTATTTT. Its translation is CATSDFAGPGDTQYF.

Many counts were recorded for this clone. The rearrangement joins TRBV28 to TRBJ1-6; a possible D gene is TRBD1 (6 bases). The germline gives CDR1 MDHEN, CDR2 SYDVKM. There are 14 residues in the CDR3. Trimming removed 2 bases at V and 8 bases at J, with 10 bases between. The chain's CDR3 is CASSLPTGDSPLHF. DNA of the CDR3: TGTGCCAGCAGTTTACCGACAGGCGATTCACCCCTCCACTTT.

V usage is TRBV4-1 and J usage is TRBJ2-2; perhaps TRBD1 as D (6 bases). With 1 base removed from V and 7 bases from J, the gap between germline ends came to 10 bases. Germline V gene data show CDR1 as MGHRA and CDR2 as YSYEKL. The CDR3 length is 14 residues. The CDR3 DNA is TGCGCCAGCAGCCAAGCAGGGGTAGGCGGGGAGCTGTTTTTT. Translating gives CASSQAGVGGELFF.

The CDR3 coding sequence is TGTGCCAGCAGCCCGTGGGAGGGGATCCCCTACGAGCAGTACTTC. Its protein is CASSPWEGIPYEQYF. The rearrangement links TRBV27 to TRBJ2-7, with 7 positions matching TRBD2. V shed 6 bases, J shed 2 bases, and the junction held 10 bases outside the gene matches. The CDR3 totals 15 residues. CDR1 MNHEY and CDR2 SMNVEV come from the germline V gene (reference sequence).